This T cell receptor beta chain was captured in a study of cytomegalovirus exposure and HLA in healthy donors (dated by TCRdb to the late 2010s). Context from the whole study: According to an earlier analysis of a few hundred of the donors, about 170 million T cells yielded 90 million to 130 million unique TCR beta sequences and about 300 Gb of sequence data. An early release covering 500 to 750 HLA-typed donors comprised about 300 gigabases of sequencing data and some 79 million unique TCR sequences. Among the approximately 430 genotyped donors, around 79% belonged to the genetic ancestry cluster associated with self-reported Caucasian donors. The study aimed to test whether signatures of past pathogen exposure could be identified by cataloging public T cell receptors. The T cell repertoires of around 670 subjects were profiled by immunosequencing and related to cytomegalovirus serostatus. A separate validation cohort of about 110 different subjects was used in addition to the roughly 720-subject first cohort. High-throughput TCR immunosequencing, statistical association of individual TCRs with disease status, and machine learning were combined to predict cytomegalovirus infection status. To study patterns of TCR occurrence, a later analysis re-analyzed previously published TCR beta repertoires from 666 donors and added high-resolution HLA genotyping. Rather than using new phenotypic data, the later analysis identified candidate immune exposures from TCR beta sequences and from how often those sequences occurred across donors. In an earlier analysis of roughly 580 of the donors, high-throughput TCR beta sequencing was used to judge whether each TCR beta V gene segment behaved as functional or pseudogenic. Alongside the repertoire data, information on donor age, sex, ethnicity and CMV serostatus was compiled. A later genetic analysis took genome-wide SNP genotypes for about 65% of the roughly 670 donors and used that subset as a discovery cohort. All discovery cohort repertoires had been generated using a single sequencing platform. Both class I and class II loci were covered by HLA typing, at four-digit resolution. The number of typed donors differed by locus: about 620-630 for A, B, C, DRB1 and DQB1; 500 to 550 for DQA1; approximately 600 for DPA1; and some 430 for DPB1. Roughly 5 DR-DQ haplotypes were handled as single units for association and clustering because linkage in the cohort was strong. On average, around 230,000 unique TCR beta nucleotide sequences were sequenced per donor among several hundred genotyped donors of the cohort, with roughly 20% of those sequences being non-productive.

Library method: the immunoSEQ multiplex PCR assay. For the multiplex PCR, a mixture combining 60 forward primers for TCR Vbeta segments and 13 reverse primers for TCR Jbeta segments was used. Amplification of the CDR3 region of rearranged TCR beta genes was performed with a multiplex PCR assay on genomic DNA. Amplified TCR beta libraries were sequenced as 87-base-pair reads on the Illumina HiSeq System. In the paper's pipeline: In a later analysis, tens of millions of unique TCR beta chains were counted across the approximately 670 repertoires, and roughly 11 million of these chains were shared by at least two donors. To remove PCR and sequencing errors, raw reads were error-corrected and collapsed into unique sequences using a nearest-neighbor algorithm that merged closely related sequences. CDR3 sequences were aligned to IMGT reference sequences to assign V, D and J gene segments. For a sequence to be retained, a match of at least six nucleotides was required to both a V gene segment and a J gene segment. Rearrangements were classified as productive when the CDR3 lacked stop codons and remained in frame with V and J, and all other rearrangements were classified as non-productive. CDR3 was defined according to IMGT convention as the region running from the second conserved V-encoded cysteine to the conserved J-encoded phenylalanine. The earlier analysis of about 530 of the donors excluded any sequence lacking an unambiguous match to a single V gene segment. An earlier analysis of some 500 of the donors classified V segments as functional when productive rearrangements were above 56.7% and as segregating when the standard deviation between donors was above 5%. A statistical classification framework was built to diagnose cytomegalovirus status from the catalog of TCR beta chain sequences. V and J gene assignment, in a later analysis, came from comparing TCR nucleotide sequences with IMGT/GENE-DB human TR gene sequences. The TCRdist pipeline was used in a later analysis to assign CDR3 sequences and most-parsimonious VDJ recombination scenarios. In a later analysis, each TCR beta chain was defined by its CDR3 amino acid sequence together with its V-gene family, and reads lacking a unique V-gene family were excluded. To address suspected cross-contamination and a sequencing artifact, a later analysis removed over 500 highly shared, low-generation-probability nucleotide sequences. A later analysis calculated a clonal expansion index for each public chain from normalized within-repertoire ranks of inferred template counts. A later analysis computed generation probabilities with a VDJ recombination model fitted to out-of-frame rearrangements, and checked the results against IGoR. Hypergeometric tests were used in a later analysis to score TCR-TCR, TCR-HLA and TCR-CMV co-occurrence, with a repertoire-size bias correction applied to the TCR pairs. In a later analysis, false discovery rates were estimated by permuting HLA or CMV assignments 20 times. In a later analysis, co-occurring TCRs were grouped using DBSCAN, with TCRdist sequence similarity added in when clustering inside HLA-allele-positive subsets. Co-occurrence clustering excluded repertoires with fewer than 30,000 or more than 120,000 public chains, plus five with anomalous nucleotide sharing. In TCRdb, the immuneACCESS table is reduced to in-frame sequences with V and J assigned. These tables do not hold every clone; where another copy was compared, an unresolved V gene accounts for under half, and the others remain unexplained. That table furnishes V, J and clone size, whereas the DNA furnished D and trimming. The sample records under 200,000 clones, approximately 78% of which are singletons. The leading ten clones occupy about 1.7% of the sample.

The cohort was made up of 666 healthy bone marrow donors. Cohort members were all nominally healthy when sampled, although unrecorded immune exposures were likely present. The donor tested CMV seronegative, placing the donor among the approximately 400 seronegative members of the cohort. A peripheral blood sample was collected from each donor, and TCR beta sequencing was performed on peripheral blood mononuclear cells. Genomic DNA was extracted from the blood cell samples with the Qiagen DNeasy Blood Extraction Kit. Overall study outcomes, separate from this receptor: Across donors, most TCR sequences were observed very rarely, whereas some public TCRs were present in many individuals. Correlated functional status among segregating V segments might be attributable to linkage disequilibrium, but an unknown experimental factor could not be ruled out. In a later analysis, several top co-occurrence clusters were reported to appear linked to parvovirus B19, influenza, CMV and Epstein-Barr virus. Because counts were too low, roughly 18 rarely observed V segments, including chromosome 9 orphons, were left out of the earlier analysis of 500 to 650 of the donors. In the study, approximately 150 TCR beta chains were listed as associated with cytomegalovirus. Most CMV-associated TCR beta chains appeared to be HLA-restricted in a later analysis, and the HLA associations seemed to be driven largely by CMV exposure. Cytomegalovirus status was reported to be diagnosed by the classifier with high specificity and sensitivity in both the original and validation cohorts. The presence/absence analyses assumed that sequencing depth was roughly uniform across donors, and that assumption may not be true. For the cohort, immune exposure information was limited to CMV serostatus. The sequencing pipeline was judged likely to have produced a cluster of highly shared sequence variants as a technical artifact. An earlier analysis of approximately 540 of the donors showed that most TCR beta V segments appeared in productive rearrangements either about 87% or about 30% of the time, which broadly matched IMGT annotations. The authors suggested that the approach could potentially be extended to other disease states and immunological phenotypes. A further reported finding was that TCR beta sequences accurately predicted the HLA-A and HLA-B alleles for most subjects in the first cohort. Compared with equally common non-associated chains, HLA-associated TCR beta chains in a later analysis were more clonally expanded and had lower generation probabilities. In a later analysis, more than 15,000 TCR beta sequences were associated with specific HLA alleles at a false discovery rate of 0.05. A later analysis found that TCR association rates varied across HLA loci, with DRB1 alleles showing the most associated TCRs and HLA-C alleles the fewest. When HLA alleles, especially DR and DQ, strongly co-occurred, TCR associations were difficult to assign to individual alleles. Three of the identified cytomegalovirus-associated TCR beta chains were confirmed in vitro to be specific for cytomegalovirus antigens. Because HLA typing was unavailable for some donors at each locus, only the typed subset was used in association tests. According to a later genetic analysis, donors in an Asian-associated ancestry cluster had fewer N-insertions in productive TCRs than the roughly 700-donor mean. In a later genetic analysis, a missense DCLRE1C variant was associated with V-gene and J-gene trimming of TCR beta chains, and the association was replicated in an independent cohort. The cohort was sequenced for TCR beta chains only, and without alpha or paired-chain data the features that could be detected were limited.

A note on this clone: Its antigen remains undetermined. Per-base qualities were not stored, and no clone one base away is much larger.

Sequenced: PBMCs. This TCR came from a woman aged 18-29 years in good health and CMV-seronegative.

DNA sequence: TGTGCCAGCAGTTACGGTCGCGCAGGGGGGTACAATGAGCAGTTCTTC. It translates as CASSYGRAGGYNEQFF. Recombination linked TRBV6-5 to TRBJ2-1; TRBD1 is perhaps the D gene, given 7 matching bases. V is clipped by 2 bases and J by 4 bases, and the sequence between their germline boundaries is 15 bases long. From the germline V gene, CDR1 is MNHEY and CDR2 is SVGAGI. From cysteine to phenylalanine, the CDR3 is 16 amino acids long. The retained sequence is limited to the CDR3, 48 bases, with the frame set at the first base.